The entry that follows covers one TCR beta chain sequence. The data were taken from a study of chemoradiotherapy in HPV16-positive cancers. Looking at the study overall: Candidate HPV-specific T-cell clones and common TCR motifs came from functional assays in a couple of HPV16-positive patients.

Trimming left V 1 base short and J 3 bases short, with 9 bases between. Per the germline V gene, CDR1 is SGHVS and CDR2 is FNYEAQ. The CDR3 spans 14 residues. Profiling relied on immunoSEQ multiplex PCR, and the TCRdb table lists in-frame clones only, not all of them. This table has roughly 3,500 clones, around 96% appearing once. The sample was collected from a patient who underwent chemoradiotherapy. The chain uses TRBV7-6 and TRBJ1-1, with D possibly being TRBD1 (6 bases). The receptor was derived from a human donor with HPV-associated anogenital cancer. CDR3 residues: CASSLGSGDTEAFF. The DNA for the CDR3 is TGTGCCAGCAGCTTAGGGTCAGGGGACACTGAAGCTTTCTTT.